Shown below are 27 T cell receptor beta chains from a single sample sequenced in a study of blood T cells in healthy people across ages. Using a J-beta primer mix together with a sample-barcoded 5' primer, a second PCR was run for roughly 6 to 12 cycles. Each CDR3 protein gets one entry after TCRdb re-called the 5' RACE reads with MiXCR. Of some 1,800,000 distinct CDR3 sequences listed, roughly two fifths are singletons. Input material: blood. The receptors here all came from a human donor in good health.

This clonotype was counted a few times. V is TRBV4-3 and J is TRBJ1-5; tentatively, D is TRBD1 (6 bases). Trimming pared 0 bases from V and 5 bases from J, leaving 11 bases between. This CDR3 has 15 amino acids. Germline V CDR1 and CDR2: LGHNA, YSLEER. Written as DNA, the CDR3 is TGCGCCAGCAGCCAAGATCGGTCAGGGGATCAGCCCCAGCATTTT. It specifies CASSQDRSGDQPQHF.

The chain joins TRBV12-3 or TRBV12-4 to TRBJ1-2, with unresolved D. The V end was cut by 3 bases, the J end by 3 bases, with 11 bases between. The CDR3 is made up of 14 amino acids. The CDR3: CASSFAPTYYGYTF. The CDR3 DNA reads TGTGCCAGCAGTTTCGCCCCCACTTACTATGGCTACACCTTC.

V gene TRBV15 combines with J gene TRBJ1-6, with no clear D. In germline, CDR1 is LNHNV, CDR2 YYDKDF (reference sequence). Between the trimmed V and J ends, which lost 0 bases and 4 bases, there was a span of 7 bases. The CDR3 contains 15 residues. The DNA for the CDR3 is TGTGCCACCAGCAGAGAGGGAGGTTATAATTCACCCCTCCACTTT. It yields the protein CATSREGGYNSPLHF.

The CDR3 nucleotides read TGTGCCATCAGTGCAAGGGCCGGGACAGGGGGTACAGATACGCAGTATTTT. It encodes CAISARAGTGGTDTQYF. The rearrangement joins TRBV10-3 to TRBJ2-3, with 11 bases aligning to TRBD1. The CDR3 runs to 17 residues. The J segment lost 3 bases and the V segment lost 4 bases, leaving 9 bases of the junction unmatched. In germline, CDR1 is ENHRY, CDR2 SYGVKD.

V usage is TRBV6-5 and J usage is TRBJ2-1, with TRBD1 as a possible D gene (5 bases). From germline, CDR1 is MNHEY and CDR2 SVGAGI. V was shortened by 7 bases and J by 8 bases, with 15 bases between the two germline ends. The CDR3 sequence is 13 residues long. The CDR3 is CASKTTGIHEQFF. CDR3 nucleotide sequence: TGTGCCAGCAAGACCACAGGTATTCATGAGCAGTTCTTC.

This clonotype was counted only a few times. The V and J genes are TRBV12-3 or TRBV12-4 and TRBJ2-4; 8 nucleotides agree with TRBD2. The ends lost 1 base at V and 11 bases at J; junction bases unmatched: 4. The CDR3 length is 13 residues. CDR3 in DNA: TGTGCCAGCAGTTTAGATCTCGGGAGGGTTCAGTACTTC. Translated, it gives CASSLDLGRVQYF.

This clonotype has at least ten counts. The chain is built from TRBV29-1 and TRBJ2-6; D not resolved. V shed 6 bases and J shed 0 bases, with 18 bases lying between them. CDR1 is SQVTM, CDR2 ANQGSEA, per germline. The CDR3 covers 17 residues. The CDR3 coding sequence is TGCAGCGTGTACGGATCCCCCTGGGGCTCTGGGGCCAACGTCCTGACTTTC. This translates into CSVYGSPWGSGANVLTF.

The CDR3 here is CASSSLRRGTDTQYF. DNA for the CDR3: TGTGCCAGCAGTTCCCTAAGACGAGGCACAGATACGCAGTATTTT. J is TRBJ2-3 and V is TRBV2; D is undetermined. CDR3 length: 15 residues. The V and J ends lost 5 bases and 1 base respectively, with 13 bases between them. Germline values: CDR1 SNHLY, CDR2 FYNNEI.

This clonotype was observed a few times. The CDR3 nucleotides read TGTGCCAGCAGGAGAGAAGGGGGCCTTGCTGTCACCTTC. It specifies CASRREGGLAVTF. The chain uses TRBV6-2 or TRBV6-3 and TRBJ1-2; 7 bases fit TRBD1. Trimming at V came to 6 bases and at J to 13 bases, leaving 14 bases not matched to a gene. The CDR3 covers 13 residues. The germline V gene encodes CDR1 MNHEY and CDR2 SVGEGT.

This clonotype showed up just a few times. The CDR3 region is CATSSGRLGETQYF. CDR3 DNA: TGTGCCACCAGCAGCGGCCGGCTAGGGGAGACCCAGTACTTC. This sequence joins TRBV15 and TRBJ2-5, with D unresolved. The V gene's germline CDR1 is LNHNV and CDR2 YYDKDF (reference sequence). The CDR3 contains 14 residues. Trimming cost V 3 bases and J 5 bases, with 13 bases left between them.

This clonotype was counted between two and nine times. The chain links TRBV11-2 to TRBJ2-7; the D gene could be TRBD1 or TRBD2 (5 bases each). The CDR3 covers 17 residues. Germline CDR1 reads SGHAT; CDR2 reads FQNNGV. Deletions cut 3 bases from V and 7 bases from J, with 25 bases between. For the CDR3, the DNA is TGTGCCAGCAGCTTGGCCGCGACGGGACGCCCCCCGGGGGAGCAGTACTTC. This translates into CASSLAATGRPPGEQYF.

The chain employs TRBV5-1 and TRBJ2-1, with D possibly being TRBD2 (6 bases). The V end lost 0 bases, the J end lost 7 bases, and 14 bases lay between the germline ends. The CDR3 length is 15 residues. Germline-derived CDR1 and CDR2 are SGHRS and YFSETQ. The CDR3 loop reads CASSLAGVTSNEQFF. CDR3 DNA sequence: TGCGCCAGCAGCTTGGCCGGGGTGACTAGTAATGAGCAGTTCTTC.

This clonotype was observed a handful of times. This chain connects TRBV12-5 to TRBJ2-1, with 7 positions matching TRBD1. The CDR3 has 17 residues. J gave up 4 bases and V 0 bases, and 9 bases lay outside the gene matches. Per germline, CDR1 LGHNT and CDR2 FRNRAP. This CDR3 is CASGLVLGRDSYNEQFF. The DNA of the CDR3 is TGTGCTAGTGGTTTGGTACTTGGTCGGGACAGTTACAATGAGCAGTTCTTC.

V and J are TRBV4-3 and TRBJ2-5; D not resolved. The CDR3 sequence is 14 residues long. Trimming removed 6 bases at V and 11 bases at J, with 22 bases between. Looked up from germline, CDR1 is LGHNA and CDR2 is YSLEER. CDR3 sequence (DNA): TGCGCCAGCAGTCTAATTGAAGACTCGGCGGAGCAGTACTTC. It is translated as CASSLIEDSAEQYF.

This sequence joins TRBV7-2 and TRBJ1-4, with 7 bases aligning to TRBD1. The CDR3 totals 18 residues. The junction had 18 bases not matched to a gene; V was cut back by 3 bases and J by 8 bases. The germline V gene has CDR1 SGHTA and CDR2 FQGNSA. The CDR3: CASSFRVAVGTASEKLFF. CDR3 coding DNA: TGTGCCAGCAGCTTCCGGGTAGCTGTGGGGACAGCTAGCGAAAAACTGTTTTTT.

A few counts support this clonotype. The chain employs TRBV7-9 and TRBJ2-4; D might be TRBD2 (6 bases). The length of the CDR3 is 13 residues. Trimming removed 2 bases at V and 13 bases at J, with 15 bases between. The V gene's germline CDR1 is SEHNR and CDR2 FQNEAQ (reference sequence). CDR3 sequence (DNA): TGTGCCAGCAGCTTACCCTTGACGGGGGAGCAGTACTTC. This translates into CASSLPLTGEQYF.

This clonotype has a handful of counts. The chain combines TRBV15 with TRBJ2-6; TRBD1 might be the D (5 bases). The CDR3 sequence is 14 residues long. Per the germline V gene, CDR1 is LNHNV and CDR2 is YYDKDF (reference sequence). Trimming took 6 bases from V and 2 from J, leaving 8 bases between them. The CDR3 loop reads CATSGAAGANVLTF. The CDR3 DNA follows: TGTGCCACCAGTGGGGCAGCTGGGGCCAACGTCCTGACTTTC. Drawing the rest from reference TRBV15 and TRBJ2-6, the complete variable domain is DAMVIQNPRYQVTQFGKPVTLSCSQTLNHNVMYWYQQKSSQAPKLLFHYYDKDFNNEADTPDNFQSRRPNTSFCFLDIRSPGLGDTAMYLCATSGAAGANVLTFGAGSRLTVL.

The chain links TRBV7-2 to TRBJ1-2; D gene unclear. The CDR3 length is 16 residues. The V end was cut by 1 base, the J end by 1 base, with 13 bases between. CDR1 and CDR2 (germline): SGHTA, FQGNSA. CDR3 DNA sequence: TGTGCCAGCAGCTTAGTCGGCGGAGAATTTAACTATGGCTACACCTTC. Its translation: CASSLVGGEFNYGYTF. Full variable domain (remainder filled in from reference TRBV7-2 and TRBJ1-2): GAGVSQSPSNKVTEKGKDVELRCDPISGHTALYWYRQSLGQGLEFLIYFQGNSAPDKSGLPSDRFSAERTGGSVSTLTIQRTQQEDSAVYLCASSLVGGEFNYGYTFGSGTRLTVV.

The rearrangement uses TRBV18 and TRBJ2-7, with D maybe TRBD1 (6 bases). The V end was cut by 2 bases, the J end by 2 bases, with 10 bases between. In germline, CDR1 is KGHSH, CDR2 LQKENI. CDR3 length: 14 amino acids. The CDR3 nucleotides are TGTGCCAGCTCACCAGAGGACAGTACCTACGAGCAGTACTTC. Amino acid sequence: CASSPEDSTYEQYF.

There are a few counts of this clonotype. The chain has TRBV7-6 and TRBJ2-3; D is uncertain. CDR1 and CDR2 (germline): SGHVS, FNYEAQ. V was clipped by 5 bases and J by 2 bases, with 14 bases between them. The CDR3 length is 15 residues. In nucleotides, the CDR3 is TGTGCCAGCAGCCCCAGTGGCAGAGACACAGATACGCAGTATTTT. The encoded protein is CASSPSGRDTDTQYF.

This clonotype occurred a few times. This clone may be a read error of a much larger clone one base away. The CDR3 nucleotides are TGTGCCAGCAGCTTTGGGACCGATAATTCACCCCCCCACTTT. Its translation: CASSFGTDNSPPHF. The V and J genes are TRBV7-6 and TRBJ1-6, with D maybe TRBD1 (5 bases). Germline V lookup: CDR1 SGHVS, CDR2 FNYEAQ. The CDR3 has 14 residues.

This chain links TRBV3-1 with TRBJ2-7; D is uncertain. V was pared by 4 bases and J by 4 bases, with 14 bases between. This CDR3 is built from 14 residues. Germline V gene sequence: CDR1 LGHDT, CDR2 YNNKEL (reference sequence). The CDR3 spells CASSRTGRQYEQYF. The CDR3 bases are TGTGCCAGCAGCCGGACCGGACGGCAGTACGAGCAGTACTTC.

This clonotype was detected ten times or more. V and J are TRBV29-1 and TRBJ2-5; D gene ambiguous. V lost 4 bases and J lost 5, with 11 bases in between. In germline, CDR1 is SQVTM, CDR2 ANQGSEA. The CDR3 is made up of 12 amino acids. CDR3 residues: CSVGSLGETQYF. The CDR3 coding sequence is TGCAGCGTTGGAAGTCTGGGGGAGACCCAGTACTTC.

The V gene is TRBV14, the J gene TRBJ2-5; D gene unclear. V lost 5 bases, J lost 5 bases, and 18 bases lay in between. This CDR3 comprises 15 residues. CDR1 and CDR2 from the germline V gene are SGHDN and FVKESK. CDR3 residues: CASSIRASLAETQYF. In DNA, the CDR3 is TGTGCCAGCAGCATCCGGGCCTCCCTTGCGGAGACCCAGTACTTC.

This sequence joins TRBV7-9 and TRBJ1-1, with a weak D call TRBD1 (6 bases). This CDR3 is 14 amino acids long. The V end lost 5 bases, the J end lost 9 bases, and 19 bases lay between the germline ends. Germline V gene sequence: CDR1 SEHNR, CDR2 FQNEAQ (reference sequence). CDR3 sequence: CASSENTGSSQAFF. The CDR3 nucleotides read TGTGCCAGCAGCGAGAATACAGGGTCCTCACAAGCTTTCTTT.

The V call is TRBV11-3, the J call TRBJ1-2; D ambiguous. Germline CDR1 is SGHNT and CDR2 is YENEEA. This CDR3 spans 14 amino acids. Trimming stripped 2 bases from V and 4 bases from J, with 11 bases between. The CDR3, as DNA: TGTGCCAGCAGCTTACGAGTAGGAGGCTATGGCTACACCTTC. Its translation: CASSLRVGGYGYTF.

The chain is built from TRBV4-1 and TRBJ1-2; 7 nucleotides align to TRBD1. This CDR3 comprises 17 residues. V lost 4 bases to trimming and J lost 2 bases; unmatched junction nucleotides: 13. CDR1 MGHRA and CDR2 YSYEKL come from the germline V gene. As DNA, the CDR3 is TGCGCCAGCAGCCTAGGAAATCGTGAGGGACAGAACTATGGCTACACCTTC. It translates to CASSLGNREGQNYGYTF.